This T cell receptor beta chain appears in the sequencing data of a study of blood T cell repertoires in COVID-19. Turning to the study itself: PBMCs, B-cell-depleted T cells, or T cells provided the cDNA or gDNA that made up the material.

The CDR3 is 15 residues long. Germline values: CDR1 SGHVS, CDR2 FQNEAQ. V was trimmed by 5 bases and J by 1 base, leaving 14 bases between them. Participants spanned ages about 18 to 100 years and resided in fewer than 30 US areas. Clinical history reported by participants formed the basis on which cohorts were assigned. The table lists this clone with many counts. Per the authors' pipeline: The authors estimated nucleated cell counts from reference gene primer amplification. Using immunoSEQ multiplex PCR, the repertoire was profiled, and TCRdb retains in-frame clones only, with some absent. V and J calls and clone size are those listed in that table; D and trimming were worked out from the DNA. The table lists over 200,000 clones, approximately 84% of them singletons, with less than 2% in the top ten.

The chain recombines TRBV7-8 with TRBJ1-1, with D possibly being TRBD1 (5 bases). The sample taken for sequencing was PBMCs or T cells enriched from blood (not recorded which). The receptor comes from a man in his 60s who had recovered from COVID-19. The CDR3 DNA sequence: TGTGCCAGCAGCCCGAGGACACCTAAGAACACTGAAGCTTTCTTT. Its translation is CASSPRTPKNTEAFF.